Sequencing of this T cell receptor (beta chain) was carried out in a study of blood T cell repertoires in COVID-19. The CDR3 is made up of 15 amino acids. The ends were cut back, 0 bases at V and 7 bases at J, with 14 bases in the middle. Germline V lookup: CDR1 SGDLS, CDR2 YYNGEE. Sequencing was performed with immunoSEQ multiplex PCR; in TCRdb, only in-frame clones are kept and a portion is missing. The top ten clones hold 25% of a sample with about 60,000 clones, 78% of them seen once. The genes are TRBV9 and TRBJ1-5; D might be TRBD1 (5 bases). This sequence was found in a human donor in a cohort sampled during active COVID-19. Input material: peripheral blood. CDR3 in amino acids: CASSVASGAGQPQHF. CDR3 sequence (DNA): TGTGCCAGCAGCGTAGCTTCTGGGGCCGGCCAGCCCCAGCATTTT.